A single sample is the source of the 20 T cell receptor beta chains below, sequenced in a study of human T cells and chemical hapten exposure. Sample time point: patch test 1, 2 weeks after DPC sensitization. The treatment denotes: therapeutic diphenylcyclopropenone sensitization with weekly scalp DPC. One entry per CDR3 protein results from TCRdb running MiXCR on the RACE reads. The table has roughly 380,000 distinct CDR3 sequences, more than 4.5% seen once. Here the sequenced sample was whole blood, taken in connection with sensitization to the hapten diphenylcyclopropenone (DPC). These receptors were obtained from a woman in her fifties or sixties with alopecia areata. Some clones in this sample may be carry-over from other donors' samples.

This clonotype was seen at least ten times. The chain joins TRBV2 to TRBJ2-2; 9 positions agree with TRBD1. The CDR3 spans 15 residues. In germline, CDR1 is SNHLY, CDR2 FYNNEI. Trimming removed 6 bases from V and 5 bases from J; junction bases left unmatched: 7. The CDR3 sequence is CASRNRDRDTGELFF. CDR3 in DNA: TGTGCCAGCAGGAACCGGGACAGGGATACCGGGGAGCTGTTTTTT. Variable domain in full (rest from reference TRBV2 and TRBJ2-2): EPEVTQTPSHQVTQMGQEVILRCVPISNHLYFYWYRQILGQKVEFLVSFYNNEISEKSEIFDDQFSVERPDGSNFTLKIRSTKLEDSAMYFCASRNRDRDTGELFFGEGSRLTVL.

This clonotype has at least ten counts. The chain combines TRBV12-3 or TRBV12-4 with TRBJ2-2; TRBD1 matches at 7 bases. The CDR3 spans 14 residues. Trimming cost V 3 bases and J 6 bases; bases outside gene matches: 4. CDR3 DNA sequence: TGTGCCAGCAGTTTCAACAGGGGATCCGGGGAGCTGTTTTTT. Amino acids: CASSFNRGSGELFF.

There are a few counts of this clonotype. The chain links TRBV12-3 or TRBV12-4 to TRBJ2-3, with D possibly TRBD2 on 6 matching bases. The CDR3 length is 17 residues. The V end was cut by 5 bases, the J end by 6 bases, with 24 bases between. The CDR3 DNA is TGTGCCAGCAGTCTTCTTGGGAGGCCTCGCCCAGAGGATACGCAGTATTTT. As protein: CASSLLGRPRPEDTQYF.

This clonotype came up a few times. The CDR3 nucleotides are TGCAGTGCTAGAAGACAGAGCAATCAGCCCCAGCATTTT. Translating it yields CSARRQSNQPQHF. The V call is TRBV20-1, the J call TRBJ1-5, with D maybe TRBD1 (5 bases). This CDR3 is built from 13 residues. Germline CDR1 is DFQATT and CDR2 is SNEGSKA (reference sequence). V was pared by 2 bases and J by 1 base, with 6 bases between.

In its sample, this clonotype was seen many times. The chain recombines TRBV5-4 with TRBJ2-7; possibly TRBD2 for D (6 bases). V was clipped by 0 bases and J by 2 bases, with 9 bases between them. CDR3 length: 14 amino acids. Germline V gives CDR1 SGHNT, CDR2 YYREEE (reference sequence). CDR3 in amino acids: CASSLAGDPYEQYF. CDR3 sequence (DNA): TGTGCCAGCAGCTTGGCGGGGGACCCCTACGAGCAGTACTTC.

The sample holds many counts of this clonotype. This chain links TRBV5-6 with TRBJ1-1; TRBD1 might be the D (5 bases). Germline lookup yields CDR1 SGHDT and CDR2 YYEEEE. The V gene lost 4 bases and the J gene lost 1 base, with 17 bases spanning the gap. The CDR3 length is 16 residues. CDR3 sequence reads: CASSLFRDAQNTEAFF. CDR3 nucleotides: TGTGCCAGCAGCCTTTTTAGGGACGCCCAGAACACTGAAGCTTTCTTT.

This clonotype was seen many times. V and J are TRBV11-1 and TRBJ2-1; D uncertain. Trimming cost V 0 bases and J 15 bases, with 9 bases left between them. Per the germline V gene, CDR1 is SGHAT and CDR2 is FQDESV (reference sequence). This CDR3 has 11 amino acids. DNA for the CDR3: TGTGCCAGCAGCTTAGCCGGAAAAACGTTCTTC. This translates into CASSLAGKTFF.

The V gene is TRBV5-1, the J gene TRBJ2-3; 8 nucleotides agree with TRBD2. CDR1 and CDR2 (germline): SGHRS, YFSETQ. Germline trimming cut 4 bases from V and 2 bases from J; bases unmatched to any gene: 9. The CDR3 covers 16 residues. The CDR3 DNA follows: TGCGCCAGCAGCCGGCCCCTTAGCGGGGTCACAGATACGCAGTATTTT. Translated: CASSRPLSGVTDTQYF. Supplemented by reference TRBV5-1 and TRBJ2-3, the full variable domain reads KAGVTQTPRYLIKTRGQQVTLSCSPISGHRSVSWYQQTPGQGLQFLFEYFSETQRNKGNFPGRFSGRQFSNSRSEMNVSTLELGDSALYLCASSRPLSGVTDTQYFGPGTRLTVL.

To note about this clonotype: A much more abundant neighbour one base away suggests this may be a read error. The chain couples TRBV2 to TRBJ2-3; D tentatively reads TRBD1 or TRBD2 (7 bases each). The germline V gene encodes CDR1 SNHLY and CDR2 FYNNEI. The V end was cut by 1 base, the J end by 0 bases, with 17 bases between. This CDR3 has 18 amino acids. The CDR3 coding sequence is TGTGCCAGCAGTGAAGAGGGGGCTAGCGGATCCAGCACAGATACGCAGTATTTT. Translated: CASSEEGASGSSTDTQYF.

This clonotype was picked up many times. The chain is built from TRBV4-1 and TRBJ2-3; D unresolved. Trimming removed 3 bases from V and 0 bases from J, with 7 bases in between. CDR1 is MGHRA and CDR2 is YSYEKL in the germline V gene. This CDR3 has 14 residues. CDR3 nucleotides: TGCGCCAGCAGCCAGTCGCTAAGCACAGATACGCAGTATTTT. This encodes CASSQSLSTDTQYF.

This clonotype was seen many times. The rearrangement joins TRBV20-1 to TRBJ2-3; 12 nucleotides align to TRBD2. The V gene's germline CDR1 is DFQATT and CDR2 SNEGSKA (reference sequence). The CDR3 length is 20 residues. The trim removed 3 bases at V and 4 bases at J, leaving 20 bases unmatched. The CDR3 reads CSASRTRTRLAGDWADTQYF. DNA of the CDR3: TGCAGTGCTAGTAGGACGAGGACGAGACTAGCGGGAGACTGGGCAGATACGCAGTATTTT.

This clonotype occurred a few times. The rearrangement joins TRBV25-1 to TRBJ2-1; TRBD1 matches 9 bases. CDR3 length equals 15 residues. In germline, CDR1 is MGHDK, CDR2 SYGVNS. J was trimmed by 3 bases and V by 4 bases; bases with no gene match: 4. CDR3 amino acids: CASSGGQGNYNEQFF. CDR3 nucleotides: TGTGCCAGCAGTGGAGGACAGGGGAACTACAATGAGCAGTTCTTC.

This clonotype was observed at least ten times. This chain links TRBV29-1 with TRBJ2-3, with TRBD2 matching 8 bases. The germline gives CDR1 SQVTM, CDR2 ANQGSEA. The V segment lost 1 base and the J segment 6 bases; nucleotides outside the gene matches: 6. This CDR3 region has 14 residues. CDR3 nucleotides: TGCAGCGTTGAAGGAGCGGGAGTTAGGGATACGCAGTATTTT. Translation: CSVEGAGVRDTQYF.

This clonotype turned up a few times. V gene TRBV7-9 combines with J gene TRBJ2-7; 13 bases agree with TRBD2. CDR3 length: 17 residues. The V and J ends lost 4 bases and 0 bases, in that order; junction bases with no gene match: 6. The germline gives CDR1 SEHNR, CDR2 FQNEAQ (reference sequence). The CDR3 region is CASSSTSGRPSSYEQYF. The DNA of the CDR3 is TGTGCCAGCAGCTCGACTAGCGGGAGGCCGAGCTCCTACGAGCAGTACTTC.

This clonotype occurred many times. The V gene is TRBV10-3, the J gene TRBJ2-3, with a tentative D call TRBD2 (5 bases). CDR3 size: 15 residues. V lost 6 bases to trimming and J lost 4 bases, with 17 bases between them. Germline V gives CDR1 ENHRY, CDR2 SYGVKD. The CDR3 coding sequence is TGTGCCATCAGAAGAATCAGCCGGGAAGCAGATACGCAGTATTTT. Translated: CAIRRISREADTQYF.

This clonotype was seen ten or more times. The chain joins TRBV12-5 to TRBJ1-1; D gene ambiguous. Trimming removed 2 bases from V and 1 base from J, with 14 bases in between. The CDR3 extends over 16 amino acids. Per germline, CDR1 LGHNT and CDR2 FRNRAP. The CDR3 sequence is CASGLPPSGRNTEAFF. DNA for the CDR3: TGTGCTAGTGGTTTGCCTCCTTCGGGCAGGAACACTGAAGCTTTCTTT.

The chain uses TRBV28 and TRBJ2-7; 12 nucleotides match TRBD2. This CDR3 has 16 residues. CDR1 and CDR2 from the germline V gene are MDHEN and SYDVKM. V gave up 5 bases and J gave up 1 base; unmatched junction bases: 6. CDR3: CASSIGLAGYSYEQYF. CDR3 coding DNA: TGTGCCAGCAGTATCGGACTAGCGGGATATTCCTACGAGCAGTACTTC.

This chain connects TRBV11-2 to TRBJ1-5, with TRBD1 matching 10 bases. The CDR3 is made up of 14 amino acids. CDR1 and CDR2 (germline): SGHAT, FQNNGV. The junction had 4 bases not matched to a gene; V was cut back by 5 bases and J by 6 bases. The CDR3 DNA reads TGTGCCAGCAGCCCGGGACAGGGGAGTCAGCCCCAGCATTTT. Translated: CASSPGQGSQPQHF.

This clonotype has just a few counts. The chain couples TRBV3-1 to TRBJ2-2; no firm D call. CDR1 and CDR2 from the germline V gene are LGHDT and YNNKEL (reference sequence). Trimming left V 3 bases short and J 7 bases short, with 9 bases between. The CDR3 extends over 13 amino acids. This chain's CDR3 is CASSQQEIGELFF. The DNA of the CDR3 is TGTGCCAGCAGCCAGCAGGAGATCGGGGAGCTGTTTTTT. Supplemented by reference TRBV3-1 and TRBJ2-2, the full variable domain reads DTAVSQTPKYLVTQMGNDKSIKCEQNLGHDTMYWYKQDSKKFLKIMFSYNNKELIINETVPNRFSPKSPDKAHLNLHINSLELGDSAVYFCASSQQEIGELFFGEGSRLTVL.

This sequence joins TRBV2 and TRBJ1-1, with D perhaps matching TRBD1 (6 bases). Germline CDR1 reads SNHLY; CDR2 reads FYNNEI. With 4 bases removed from V and 4 bases from J, the gap between germline ends came to 10 bases. The CDR3 consists of 13 residues. CDR3 sequence (DNA): TGTGCCAGCAGTGGGTCCAGGGGCACTGAAGCTTTCTTT. Amino acid sequence: CASSGSRGTEAFF.